This is a list of T cell receptor beta chains from one sample in a study of blood T cell repertoires in COVID-19. The data were produced by immunoSEQ multiplex PCR, yet TCRdb's version contains in-frame clones alone and is incomplete. The data show some 180,000 clones, around 83% seen once. The source material was PBMCs or T cells enriched from blood (not recorded which). The origin of the receptors is a middle-aged man who had recovered from COVID-19. Each CDR3 is given with its conserved first and last residue. A D gene is named only where the DNA matches it firmly. Clone size, where shown, is once, few, many, or a class for clones that have expanded.

>.|TRBJ2-3|14|TRBV7-9|TRBD2
TGTGCCAGCAGCTTAGCGCGGGAGCGGGATACGCAGTATTTT
CASSLARERDTQYF
>.|TRBJ2-1|15|TRBV19|TRBD2
TGTGCCAGTAGTATTGGCGGGAGCACCTACAATGAGCAGTTCTTC
CASSIGGSTYNEQFF
>.|TRBJ2-3|16|TRBV3-1/TRBV3-2|TRBD2
TGTGCCAGCAGCCAAGAGGGAGCGGGAGACTCAAATACGCAGTATTTT
CASSQEGAGDSNTQYF
>.|TRBJ2-5|16|TRBV4-1|TRBD2
TGCGCCAGCAGCCAAGGACTTAGCGGGAGCGGTGAGACCCAGTACTTC
CASSQGLSGSGETQYF
>.|TRBJ2-3|16|TRBV14|TRBD2
TGTGCCAGCAGCCGAGAAGCGGGAGCTCGAACAGATACGCAGTATTTT
CASSREAGARTDTQYF
>.|TRBJ2-3|15|TRBV3-1/TRBV3-2|TRBD2
TGTGCCAGCAGTCAGCTAGCGGGAGGGCCAGATACGCAGTATTTT
CASSQLAGGPDTQYF
>.|TRBJ2-2|16|TRBV27|.
TGTGCCAGCAGTTCACGGAGTCAGGGGTACACCGGGGAGCTGTTTTTT
CASSSRSQGYTGELFF
>.|TRBJ2-3|15|TRBV5-1|.
TGCGCCAGCAGCTTGTTTCTGTCTGGCACAGATACGCAGTATTTT
CASSLFLSGTDTQYF
>.|TRBJ1-5|14|TRBV27|TRBD1
TGTGCCAGCAGTTTACAGGGGGGCAATCAGCCCCAGCATTTT
CASSLQGGNQPQHF
>.|TRBJ2-2|15|TRBV7-8|.
TGTGCCAGCAGCCGCGACGCGGGGAACACCGGGGAGCTGTTTTTT
CASSRDAGNTGELFF
>.|TRBJ1-3|14|TRBV2|.
TGTGCCAGCAGGGAGACAGCCTCTGGAAACACCATATATTTT
CASRETASGNTIYF
>.|TRBJ2-3|17|TRBV27|.
TGTGCCAGCAGAATAACGCGGACACCCCCTGACCGAGATACGCAGTATTTT
CASRITRTPPDRDTQYF
>.|TRBJ1-4|15|TRBV19|.
TGTGCCAGTAGTATTCTCGGGGAAACTAATGAAAAACTGTTTTTT
CASSILGETNEKLFF
>.|TRBJ1-1|14|TRBV5-4|.
TGTGCCAGCACCCAACAGGGTAGGGACACTGAAGCTTTCTTT
CASTQQGRDTEAFF
>.|TRBJ2-7|11|TRBV29-1|.
TGCAGCGTTGGGGGCGGCTACGAGCAGTACTTC
CSVGGGYEQYF
>.|TRBJ1-1|11|TRBV12-3/TRBV12-4|.
TGTGCCAGCAGCGCCCGACAGTGGGCTTTCTTT
CASSARQWAFF
>.|TRBJ1-2|13|TRBV6-1|.
TGTGCCAGCAGTGAGAATGTGGACTATGGTTACACCTTC
CASSENVDYGYTF
>.|TRBJ1-6|15|TRBV14|.
TGTGCCAGCAGCCAAGAGGCACCCGGGGGATCACCCCTCCACTTT
CASSQEAPGGSPLHF
>few|TRBJ2-7|15|TRBV6-5|TRBD2
TGTGCCAGCACCTCTGTAGCGGGGGGGCCCTACGAGCAGTACTTC
CASTSVAGGPYEQYF
>.|TRBJ1-4|16|TRBV25-1|TRBD1
TGTGCCAGCAGTGTCAGGGGGCGATGGACTAATGAAAAACTGTTTTTT
CASSVRGRWTNEKLFF
>.|TRBJ2-2|15|TRBV11-3|TRBD2
TGTGCCAGCAGCCCCCGGGGGGGAAACACCGGGGAGCTGTTTTTT
CASSPRGGNTGELFF
>.|TRBJ1-4|15|TRBV6-5|TRBD1
TGTGCCAGCAGTTACGCTGGGACAGTTGGCGAAAAACTGTTTTTT
CASSYAGTVGEKLFF
>.|TRBJ1-1|14|TRBV19|.
TGTGCCAGCAGTCGGTACGGGGGGGATAGTGAAGCTTTCTTT
CASSRYGGDSEAFF
>.|TRBJ1-4|18|TRBV4-1|.
TGCGCCAGCAGCCTCCTCCGCGGGGGGCTCGGGGTGAATGAAAAACTGTTTTTT
CASSLLRGGLGVNEKLFF
>.|TRBJ1-2|14|TRBV30|TRBD1
TGTGCCTGGAGTGCGGACAGGGGAGAAGGGGGCTACACCTTC
CAWSADRGEGGYTF
>.|TRBJ2-7|17|TRBV11-2|.
TGTGCCAGCAGCTTAGTCCGGGGGACAGTCGGCTCCTACGAGCAGTACTTC
CASSLVRGTVGSYEQYF
>.|TRBJ1-1|12|TRBV6-5|TRBD1
TGTGCCAGCAGTATACAGGGGACTGAAGCTTTCTTT
CASSIQGTEAFF
>.|TRBJ1-5|13|TRBV4-1|.
TGCGCCAGCAGCCAGTCGCTAGTACAGCCCCAGCATTTT
CASSQSLVQPQHF
>once|TRBJ1-1|14|TRBV6-6|.
TGTGCCAGCAGTCCCGGGACATTGAACACTGAAGCTTTCTTT
CASSPGTLNTEAFF
>.|TRBJ2-1|14|TRBV29-1|TRBD2
TGCAGCGTTGATACTAGCGGGAGTGGCAATGAGCAGTTCTTC
CSVDTSGSGNEQFF
>.|TRBJ1-2|12|TRBV30|.
TGTGCCTGGAGTGTAGAAACAGATGGCTACACCTTC
CAWSVETDGYTF
>.|TRBJ2-2|16|TRBV9|TRBD1
TGTGCCAGCAGCACCCGGGACAGGGGTTTCGCCGGGGAGCTGTTTTTT
CASSTRDRGFAGELFF
>.|TRBJ2-1|15|TRBV7-9|.
TGTGCCAGCAGCCCTGCGGCGATCTCCTACAATGAGCAGTTCTTC
CASSPAAISYNEQFF